A selection of T cell receptor beta chains follows, all from one sample in a study of blood T cell repertoires in COVID-19. Using immunoSEQ multiplex PCR, the repertoire was profiled, and TCRdb retains in-frame clones only, with some absent. The top ten clones hold 3.5% to 4% of a sample with fewer than 250,000 clones, 65% to 90% of them seen once. Sequences were obtained from PBMCs or T cells enriched from blood (not recorded which). Source of these receptors: a woman in her thirties or forties with acute COVID-19. Both conserved end residues are trimmed from each CDR3. Each record gives: V gene, J gene, CDR3 protein.

TRBV28	TRBJ2-7	ASSMTGPTTSYEQY
TRBV7-9	TRBJ1-1	ASSSTGERVTEAF
TRBV19	TRBJ1-1	ASSIGGRDWNTEAF
TRBV6-5	TRBJ2-7	ASSYSGSPRGYEQY
TRBV5-4	TRBJ2-1	ASTTSAGGPREEQF
TRBV18	TRBJ2-5	ASSTPRTGETQY
TRBV29-1	TRBJ2-1	SVVPREFVNEQF
TRBV14	TRBJ2-7	ASSQFRDRGEEQY
TRBV2	TRBJ2-3	ASRSQAGAADTQY
TRBV28	TRBJ1-2	ASGTAGGNYGYT
TRBV6-2/TRBV6-3	TRBJ2-7	ASSEGGAALEQY
TRBV2	TRBJ1-2	ASNPDGGYGYT
TRBV10-3	TRBJ1-1	AISASGGRNTEAF
TRBV28	TRBJ1-6	ASSPLGGAHSPLH